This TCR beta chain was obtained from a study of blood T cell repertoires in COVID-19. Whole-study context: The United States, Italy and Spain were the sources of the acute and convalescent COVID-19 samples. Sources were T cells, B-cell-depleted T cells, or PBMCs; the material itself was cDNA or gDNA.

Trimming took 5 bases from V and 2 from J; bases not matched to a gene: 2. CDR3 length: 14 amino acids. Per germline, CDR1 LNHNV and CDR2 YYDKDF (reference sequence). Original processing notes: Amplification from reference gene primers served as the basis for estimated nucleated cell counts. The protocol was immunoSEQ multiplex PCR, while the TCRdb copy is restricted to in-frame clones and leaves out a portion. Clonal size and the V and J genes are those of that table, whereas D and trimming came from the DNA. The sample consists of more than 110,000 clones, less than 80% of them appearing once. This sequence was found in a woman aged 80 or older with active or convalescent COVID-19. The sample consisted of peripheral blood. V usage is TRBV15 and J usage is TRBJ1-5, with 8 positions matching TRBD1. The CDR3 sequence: CATSATGGNQPQHF. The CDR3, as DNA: TGTGCCACCAGCGCGACAGGGGGCAATCAGCCCCAGCATTTT. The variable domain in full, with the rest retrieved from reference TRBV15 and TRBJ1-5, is DAMVIQNPRYQVTQFGKPVTLSCSQTLNHNVMYWYQQKSSQAPKLLFHYYDKDFNNEADTPDNFQSRRPNTSFCFLDIRSPGLGDTAMYLCATSATGGNQPQHFGDGTRLSIL.